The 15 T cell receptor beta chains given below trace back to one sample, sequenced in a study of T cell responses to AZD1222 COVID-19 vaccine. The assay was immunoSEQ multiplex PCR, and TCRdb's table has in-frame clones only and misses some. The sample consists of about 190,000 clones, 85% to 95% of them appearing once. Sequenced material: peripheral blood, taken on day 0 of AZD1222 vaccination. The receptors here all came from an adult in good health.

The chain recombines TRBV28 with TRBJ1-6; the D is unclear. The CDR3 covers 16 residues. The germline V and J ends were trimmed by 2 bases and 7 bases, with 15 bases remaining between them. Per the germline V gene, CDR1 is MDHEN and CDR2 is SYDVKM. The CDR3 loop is CASSLILPTNNSPLHF. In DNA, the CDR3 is TGTGCCAGCAGTTTAATCCTCCCTACCAACAATTCACCCCTCCACTTT.

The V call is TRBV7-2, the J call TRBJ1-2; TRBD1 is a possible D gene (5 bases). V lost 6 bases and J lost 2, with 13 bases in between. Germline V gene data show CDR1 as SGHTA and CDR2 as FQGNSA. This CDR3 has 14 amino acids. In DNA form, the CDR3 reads TGTGCCAGCAGGGCTACCGGGACCAACTATGGCTACACCTTC. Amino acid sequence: CASRATGTNYGYTF.

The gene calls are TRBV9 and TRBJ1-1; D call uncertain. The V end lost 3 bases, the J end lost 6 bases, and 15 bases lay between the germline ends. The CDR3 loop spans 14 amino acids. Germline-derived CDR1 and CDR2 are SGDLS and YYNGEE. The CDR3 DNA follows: TGTGCCAGCAGCGCAACCGGAAATTTCGCTGAAGCTTTCTTT. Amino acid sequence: CASSATGNFAEAFF. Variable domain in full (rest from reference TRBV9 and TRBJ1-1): DSGVTQTPKHLITATGQRVTLRCSPRSGDLSVYWYQQSLDQGLQFLIQYYNGEERAKGNILERFSAQQFPDLHSELNLSSLELGDSALYFCASSATGNFAEAFFGQGTRLTVV.

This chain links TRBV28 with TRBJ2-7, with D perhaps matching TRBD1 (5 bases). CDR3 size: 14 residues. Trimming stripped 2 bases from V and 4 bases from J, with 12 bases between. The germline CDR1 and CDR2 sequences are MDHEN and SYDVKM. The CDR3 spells CASSLVARVYEQYF. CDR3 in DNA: TGTGCCAGCAGTTTAGTTGCCAGGGTTTACGAGCAGTACTTC.

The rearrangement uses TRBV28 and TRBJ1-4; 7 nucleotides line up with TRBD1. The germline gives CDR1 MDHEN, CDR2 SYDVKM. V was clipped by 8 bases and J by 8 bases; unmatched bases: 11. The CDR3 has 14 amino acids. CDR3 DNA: TGTGCCAGCGCCGACCCAGGGGGGAACGAAAAACTGTTTTTT. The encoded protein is CASADPGGNEKLFF.

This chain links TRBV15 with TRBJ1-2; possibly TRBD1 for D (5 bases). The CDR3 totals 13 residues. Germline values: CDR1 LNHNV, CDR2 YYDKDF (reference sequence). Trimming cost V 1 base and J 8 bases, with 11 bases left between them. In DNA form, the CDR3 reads TGTGCCACCAGCAGAGGAGGGGTTACCGGCTACACCTTC. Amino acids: CATSRGGVTGYTF.

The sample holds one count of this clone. The CDR3 bases are TGTGCCAGCAGCTTGGGGGGGGGACGCTCCTACAATGAGCAGTTCTTC. As protein: CASSLGGGRSYNEQFF. J is TRBJ2-1 and V is TRBV5-4; 7 bases map to TRBD2. The CDR3 has 16 residues. Germline CDR1 reads SGHNT; CDR2 reads YYREEE (reference sequence). The ends lost 0 bases at V and 0 bases at J; junction bases unmatched: 3.

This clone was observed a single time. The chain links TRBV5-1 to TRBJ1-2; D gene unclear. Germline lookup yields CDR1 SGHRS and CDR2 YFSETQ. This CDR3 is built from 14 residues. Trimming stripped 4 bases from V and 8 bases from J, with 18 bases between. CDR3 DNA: TGCGCCAGCAGCCCGATATCACGCGCAGAGGGCTACACCTTC. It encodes CASSPISRAEGYTF.

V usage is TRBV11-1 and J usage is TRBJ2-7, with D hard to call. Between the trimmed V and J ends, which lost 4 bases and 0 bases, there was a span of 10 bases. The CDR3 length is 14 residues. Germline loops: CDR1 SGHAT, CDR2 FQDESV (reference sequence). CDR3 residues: CASSSVEHSYEQYF. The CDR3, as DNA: TGTGCCAGCAGCTCAGTGGAACACTCCTACGAGCAGTACTTC.

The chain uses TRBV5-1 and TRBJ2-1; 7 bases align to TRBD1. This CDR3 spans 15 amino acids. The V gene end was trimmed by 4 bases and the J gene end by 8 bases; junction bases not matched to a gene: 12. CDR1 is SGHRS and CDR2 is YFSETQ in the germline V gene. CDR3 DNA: TGCGCCAGCAGCCTGACCGGGACAGTGGCCTATGAGCAGTTCTTC. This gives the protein CASSLTGTVAYEQFF.

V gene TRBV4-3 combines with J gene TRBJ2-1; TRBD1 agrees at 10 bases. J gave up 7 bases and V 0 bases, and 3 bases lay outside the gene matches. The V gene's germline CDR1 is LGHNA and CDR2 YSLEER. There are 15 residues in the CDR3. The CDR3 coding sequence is TGCGCCAGCAGCCAAGATTGGACAGGGGGGAATGAGCAGTTCTTC. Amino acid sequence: CASSQDWTGGNEQFF.

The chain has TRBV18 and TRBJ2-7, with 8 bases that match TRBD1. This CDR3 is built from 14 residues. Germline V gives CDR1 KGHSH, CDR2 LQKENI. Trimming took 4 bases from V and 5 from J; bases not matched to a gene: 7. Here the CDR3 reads CASSRPGQAHEQYF. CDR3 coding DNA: TGTGCCAGCTCACGCCCGGGACAGGCCCACGAGCAGTACTTC.

The CDR3 reads CATATGTSGSNEQFF. In DNA form, the CDR3 reads TGTGCCACCGCTACCGGGACTAGCGGGAGCAATGAGCAGTTCTTC. The chain links TRBV24-1 to TRBJ2-1; TRBD2 matches at 14 bases. The CDR3 loop spans 15 amino acids. In germline, CDR1 is KGHDR, CDR2 SFDVKD. Trimming at V came to 9 bases and at J to 6 bases, leaving 6 bases not matched to a gene.

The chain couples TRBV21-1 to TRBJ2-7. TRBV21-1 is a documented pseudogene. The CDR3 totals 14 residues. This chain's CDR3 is CASSEKIPAYEQYF. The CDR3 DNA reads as TGTGCCAGCAGCGAAAAAATCCCTGCCTACGAGCAGTACTTC.

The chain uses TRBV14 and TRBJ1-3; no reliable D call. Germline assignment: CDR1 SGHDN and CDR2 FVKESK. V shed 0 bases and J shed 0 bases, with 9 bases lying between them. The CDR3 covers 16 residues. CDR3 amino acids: CASSQDPPLSGNTIYF. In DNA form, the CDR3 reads TGTGCCAGCAGCCAAGATCCCCCCCTCTCTGGAAACACCATATATTTT.